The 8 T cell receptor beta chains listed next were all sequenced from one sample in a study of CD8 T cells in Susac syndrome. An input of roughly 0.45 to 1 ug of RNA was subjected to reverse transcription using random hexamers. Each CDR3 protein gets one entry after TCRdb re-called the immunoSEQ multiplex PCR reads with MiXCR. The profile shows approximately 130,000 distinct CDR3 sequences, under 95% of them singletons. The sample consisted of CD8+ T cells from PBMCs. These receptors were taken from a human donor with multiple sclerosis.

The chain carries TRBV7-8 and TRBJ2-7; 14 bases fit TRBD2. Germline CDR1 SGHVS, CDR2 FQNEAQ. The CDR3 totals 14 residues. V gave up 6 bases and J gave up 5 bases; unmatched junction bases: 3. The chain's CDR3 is CASRRGLAGDEQYF. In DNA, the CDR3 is TGTGCCAGCAGACGGGGACTAGCGGGAGACGAGCAGTACTTC. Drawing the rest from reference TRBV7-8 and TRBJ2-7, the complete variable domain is GAGVSQSPRYKVAKRGQDVALRCDPISGHVSLFWYQQALGQGPEFLTYFQNEAQLDKSGLPSDRFFAERPEGSVSTLKIQRTQQEDSAVYLCASRRGLAGDEQYFGPGTRLTVT.

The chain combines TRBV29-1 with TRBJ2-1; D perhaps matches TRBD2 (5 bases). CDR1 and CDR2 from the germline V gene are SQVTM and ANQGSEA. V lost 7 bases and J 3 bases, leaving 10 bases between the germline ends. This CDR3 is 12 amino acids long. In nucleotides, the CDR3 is TGCAGCGCAGAGGGAGACTACAATGAGCAGTTCTTC. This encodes CSAEGDYNEQFF.

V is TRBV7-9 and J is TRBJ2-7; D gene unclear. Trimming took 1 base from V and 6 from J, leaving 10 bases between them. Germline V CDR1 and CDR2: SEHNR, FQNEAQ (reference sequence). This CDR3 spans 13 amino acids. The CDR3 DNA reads TGTGCCAGCAGCTTAGGAGTCTCCGGCGAGCAGTACTTC. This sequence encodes CASSLGVSGEQYF.

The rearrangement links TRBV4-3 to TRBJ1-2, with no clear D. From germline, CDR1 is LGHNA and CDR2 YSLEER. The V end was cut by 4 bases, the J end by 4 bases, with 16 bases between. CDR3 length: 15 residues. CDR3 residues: CASSPGRTPFYGYTF. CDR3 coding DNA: TGCGCCAGCAGCCCTGGACGGACGCCCTTCTATGGCTACACCTTC.

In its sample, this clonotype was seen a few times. The CDR3 loop is CASSMSNTEAFF. The CDR3 nucleotides are TGTGCCAGTAGTATGTCTAACACTGAAGCTTTCTTT. The chain links TRBV19 to TRBJ1-1; D is uncertain. The CDR3 consists of 12 residues. V lost 3 bases and J 2 bases, leaving 4 bases between the germline ends. CDR1 and CDR2 (germline): LNHDA, SQIVND (reference sequence).

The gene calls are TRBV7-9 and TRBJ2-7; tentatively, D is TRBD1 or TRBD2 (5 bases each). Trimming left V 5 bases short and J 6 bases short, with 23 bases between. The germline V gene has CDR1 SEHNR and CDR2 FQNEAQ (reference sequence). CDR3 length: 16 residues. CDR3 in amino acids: CASSAPGFLGGGEQYF. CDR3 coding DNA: TGTGCCAGCAGCGCCCCAGGGTTCCTTGGGGGTGGCGAGCAGTACTTC.

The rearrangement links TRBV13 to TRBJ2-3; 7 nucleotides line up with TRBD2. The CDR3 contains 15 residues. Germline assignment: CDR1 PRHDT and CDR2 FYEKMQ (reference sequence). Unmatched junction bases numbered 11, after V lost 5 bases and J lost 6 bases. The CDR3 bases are TGTGCCAGCAGCCCTGGACTAGACAACGGGGATACGCAGTATTTT. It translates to CASSPGLDNGDTQYF.

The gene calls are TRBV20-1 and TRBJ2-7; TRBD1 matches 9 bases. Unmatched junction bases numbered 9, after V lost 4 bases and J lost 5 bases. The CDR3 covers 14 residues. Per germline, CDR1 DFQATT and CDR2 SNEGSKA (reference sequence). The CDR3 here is CSAMGQGRRNEQYF. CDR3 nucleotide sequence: TGCAGTGCTATGGGACAGGGCAGGAGGAACGAGCAGTACTTC.